These 8 T cell receptor beta chains were sequenced from one sample in a study of Ad26.COV2.S vaccination and SARS-CoV-2 variants. TCRdb's copy holds only in-frame clones and misses some; the assay was immunoSEQ multiplex PCR. The sample contains 300,000 to 400,000 clones, 87% of which appear only once. Treatment indicated: about 20 received Ad26.COV2.S at low or high dose, single or two shots; 5 received placebo; per-sample allocation not given. Following the first vaccine or placebo injection, samples were taken on day 63. This specimen consisted of peripheral blood, obtained in a trial of Ad26.COV2.S vaccine versus placebo. The receptors shown here come from a person aged 18-65 years who received the Ad26.COV2.S COVID-19 vaccine or a placebo.

This rearrangement joins TRBV29-1 to TRBJ2-5; 11 bases fit TRBD2. The germline CDR1 and CDR2 sequences are SQVTM and ANQGSEA. The CDR3 has 16 amino acids. V gave up 5 bases and J gave up 2 bases; unmatched junction bases: 10. This CDR3 reads CSVQGLLAGGQETQYF. CDR3 nucleotides: TGCAGCGTTCAAGGCTTGCTAGCGGGGGGTCAAGAGACCCAGTACTTC.

V is TRBV15 and J is TRBJ1-5, with a possible D match to TRBD1 (5 bases). Germline V lookup: CDR1 LNHNV, CDR2 YYDKDF (reference sequence). The germline V and J ends were trimmed by 8 bases and 7 bases, with 15 bases remaining between them. The CDR3 length is 13 residues. CDR3 residues: CATGEQGRQPQHF. In nucleotides, the CDR3 is TGTGCCACCGGGGAGCAGGGTAGACAGCCCCAGCATTTT. The full variable domain, with the rest looked up from reference TRBV15 and TRBJ1-5, is DAMVIQNPRYQVTQFGKPVTLSCSQTLNHNVMYWYQQKSSQAPKLLFHYYDKDFNNEADTPDNFQSRRPNTSFCFLDIRSPGLGDTAMYLCATGEQGRQPQHFGDGTRLSIL.

The chain uses TRBV3-1 (or the pseudogene TRBV3-2) and TRBJ1-2; D not resolved. The CDR3 has 13 amino acids. CDR1 is LGHDT, CDR2 YNNKEL, per germline (reference sequence). Trimming pared 0 bases from V and 6 bases from J, leaving 8 bases between. The DNA for the CDR3 is TGTGCCAGCAGCCAAGATCTTGGGAATGGCTACACCTTC. It codes for CASSQDLGNGYTF.

The gene calls are TRBV27 and TRBJ1-4, with 8 bases aligning to TRBD1. From germline, CDR1 is MNHEY and CDR2 SMNVEV (reference sequence). Trimming took 4 bases from V and 8 from J; bases not matched to a gene: 6. The CDR3 has 14 residues. The CDR3 DNA is TGTGCCAGCAGTTCCAGGGGGCGCAACGAAAAACTGTTTTTT. It encodes CASSSRGRNEKLFF.

The V and J genes are TRBV7-9 and TRBJ2-1; TRBD1 is a possible D gene (5 bases). Germline loops: CDR1 SEHNR, CDR2 FQNEAQ (reference sequence). The CDR3 length is 16 residues. Trimming removed 3 bases from V and 4 bases from J, with 16 bases in between. The CDR3 DNA reads TGTGCCAGCAGCTTTGATAGGGGCCGAGATTACAATGAGCAGTTCTTC. It encodes CASSFDRGRDYNEQFF.

The V call is TRBV5-1, the J call TRBJ2-2; 9 bases fit TRBD1. With 0 bases clipped from V and 2 bases from J, the junction kept 2 bases outside the gene matches. The CDR3 has 16 residues. CDR1 is SGHRS, CDR2 YFSETQ, per germline. CDR3 amino acids: CASSLAGQGNTGELFF. CDR3 nucleotide sequence: TGCGCCAGCAGCTTGGCGGGACAGGGTAACACCGGGGAGCTGTTTTTT.

This clone came up once. The chain links TRBV20-1 to TRBJ2-3; D is uncertain. The CDR3 consists of 13 residues. V lost 3 bases to trimming and J lost 5 bases, with 12 bases between them. The germline CDR1 and CDR2 sequences are DFQATT and SNEGSKA (reference sequence). The CDR3 protein is CSASQLLGDTQYF. CDR3 nucleotides: TGCAGTGCTAGTCAACTCTTAGGAGATACGCAGTATTTT.

This chain uses TRBV19 with TRBJ2-7; 7 nucleotides align to TRBD1. The CDR3 spans 15 residues. The ends lost 8 bases at V and 3 bases at J; junction bases unmatched: 13. Per germline, CDR1 LNHDA and CDR2 SQIVND (reference sequence). The DNA of the CDR3 is TGTGCCAGTGGTCACCCCCGACAGGGAGACTACGAGCAGTACTTC. Translating it yields CASGHPRQGDYEQYF.